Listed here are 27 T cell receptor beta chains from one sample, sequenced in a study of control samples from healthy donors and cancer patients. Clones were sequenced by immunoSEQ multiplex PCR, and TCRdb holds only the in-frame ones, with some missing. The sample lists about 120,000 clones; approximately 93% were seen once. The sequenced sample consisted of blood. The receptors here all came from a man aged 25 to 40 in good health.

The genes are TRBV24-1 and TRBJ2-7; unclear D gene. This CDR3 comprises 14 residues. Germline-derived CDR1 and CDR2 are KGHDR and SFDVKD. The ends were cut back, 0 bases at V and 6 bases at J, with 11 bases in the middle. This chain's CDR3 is CATSDLLGPAEQYF. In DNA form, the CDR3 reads TGTGCCACCAGTGATTTGCTAGGCCCGGCCGAGCAGTACTTC.

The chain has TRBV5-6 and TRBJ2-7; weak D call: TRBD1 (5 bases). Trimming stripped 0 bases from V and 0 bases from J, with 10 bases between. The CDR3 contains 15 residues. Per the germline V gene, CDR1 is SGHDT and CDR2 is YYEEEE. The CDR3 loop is CASSLGQGFSYEQYV. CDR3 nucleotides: TGTGCCAGCAGCTTGGGTCAGGGATTCTCCTACGAGCAGTACGTC.

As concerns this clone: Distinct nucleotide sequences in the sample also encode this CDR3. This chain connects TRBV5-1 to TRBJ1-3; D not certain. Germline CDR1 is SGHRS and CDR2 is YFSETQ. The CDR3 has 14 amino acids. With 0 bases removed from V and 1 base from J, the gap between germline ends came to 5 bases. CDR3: CASSLGESGNTIYF. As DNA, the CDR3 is TGCGCCAGCAGCTTGGGCGAGTCTGGAAACACCATATATTTT.

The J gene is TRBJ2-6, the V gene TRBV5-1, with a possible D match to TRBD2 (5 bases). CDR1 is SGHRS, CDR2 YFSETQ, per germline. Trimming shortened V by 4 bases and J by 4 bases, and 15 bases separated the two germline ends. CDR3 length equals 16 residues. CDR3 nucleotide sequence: TGCGCCAGCAGCGCGGGCCCTCCCTCCGGGGCCAACGTCCTGACTTTC. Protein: CASSAGPPSGANVLTF.

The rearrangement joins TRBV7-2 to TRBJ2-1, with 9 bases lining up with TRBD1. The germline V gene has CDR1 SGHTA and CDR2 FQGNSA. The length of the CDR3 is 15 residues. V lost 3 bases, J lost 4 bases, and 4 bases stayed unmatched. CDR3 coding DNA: TGTGCCAGCAGCTTGGACAGGGGTAGGTACAATGAGCAGTTCTTC. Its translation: CASSLDRGRYNEQFF.

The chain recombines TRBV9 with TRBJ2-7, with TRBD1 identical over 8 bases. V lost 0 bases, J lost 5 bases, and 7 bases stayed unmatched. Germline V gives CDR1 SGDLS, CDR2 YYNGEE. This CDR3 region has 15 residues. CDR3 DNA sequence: TGTGCCAGCAGCGTAGGACAGGGGCGGGGAAACGAGCAGTACTTC. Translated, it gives CASSVGQGRGNEQYF.

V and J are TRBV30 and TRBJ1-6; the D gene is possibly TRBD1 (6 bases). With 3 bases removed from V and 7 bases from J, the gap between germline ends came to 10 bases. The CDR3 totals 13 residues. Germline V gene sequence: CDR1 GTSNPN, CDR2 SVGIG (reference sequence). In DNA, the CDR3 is TGTGCCTGGAGCGTAACAGGGAATTCACCCCTCCACTTT. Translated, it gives CAWSVTGNSPLHF.

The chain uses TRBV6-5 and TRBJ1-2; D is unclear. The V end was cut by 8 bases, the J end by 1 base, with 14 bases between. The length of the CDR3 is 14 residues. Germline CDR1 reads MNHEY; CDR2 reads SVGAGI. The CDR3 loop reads CASARVGGNYGYTF. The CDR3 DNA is TGTGCCAGCGCCCGGGTCGGTGGTAACTATGGCTACACCTTC.

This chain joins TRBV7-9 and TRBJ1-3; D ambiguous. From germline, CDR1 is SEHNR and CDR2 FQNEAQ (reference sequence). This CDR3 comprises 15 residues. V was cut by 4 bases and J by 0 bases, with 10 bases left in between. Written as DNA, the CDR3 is TGTGCCAGCAGCTCCCCGGGCCTCTCTGGAAACACCATATATTTT. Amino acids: CASSSPGLSGNTIYF.

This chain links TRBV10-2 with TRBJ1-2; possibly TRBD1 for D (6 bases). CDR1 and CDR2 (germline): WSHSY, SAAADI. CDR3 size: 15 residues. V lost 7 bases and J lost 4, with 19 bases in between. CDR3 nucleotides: TGCGCCAGCACTCCGACCGGGACATTTCGCTATGGCTACACCTTC. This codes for CASTPTGTFRYGYTF.

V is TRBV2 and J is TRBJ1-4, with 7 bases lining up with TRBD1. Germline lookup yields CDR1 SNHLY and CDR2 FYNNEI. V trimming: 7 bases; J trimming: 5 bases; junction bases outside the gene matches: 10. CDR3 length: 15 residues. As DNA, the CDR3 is TGTGCCAGCACCGACAGGGTTGGGGGGAATGAAAAACTGTTTTTT. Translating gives CASTDRVGGNEKLFF.

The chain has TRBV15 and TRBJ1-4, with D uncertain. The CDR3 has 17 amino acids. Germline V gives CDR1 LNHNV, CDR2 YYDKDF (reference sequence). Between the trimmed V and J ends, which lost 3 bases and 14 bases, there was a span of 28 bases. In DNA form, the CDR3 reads TGTGCCACCAGCAGCCAAGAGGAAAACCCGGATAGCAGGCGGCTGTTTTTT. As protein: CATSSQEENPDSRRLFF.

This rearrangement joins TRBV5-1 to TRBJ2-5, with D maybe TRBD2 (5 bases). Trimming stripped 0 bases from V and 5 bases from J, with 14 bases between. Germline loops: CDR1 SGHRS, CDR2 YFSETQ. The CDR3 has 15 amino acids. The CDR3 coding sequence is TGCGCCAGCAGCTTGGGCCGGGGAGAACGGGAGACCCAGTACTTC. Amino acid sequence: CASSLGRGERETQYF. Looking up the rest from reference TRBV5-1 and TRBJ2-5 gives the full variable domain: KAGVTQTPRYLIKTRGQQVTLSCSPISGHRSVSWYQQTPGQGLQFLFEYFSETQRNKGNFPGRFSGRQFSNSRSEMNVSTLELGDSALYLCASSLGRGERETQYFGPGTRLLVL.

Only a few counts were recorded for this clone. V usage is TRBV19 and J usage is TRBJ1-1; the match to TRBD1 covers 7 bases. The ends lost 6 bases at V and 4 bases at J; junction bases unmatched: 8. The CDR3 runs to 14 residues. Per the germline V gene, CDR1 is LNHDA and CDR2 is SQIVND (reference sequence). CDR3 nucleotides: TGTGCCAGTAGAATCAGGGGGACGTCCACTGAAGCTTTCTTT. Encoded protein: CASRIRGTSTEAFF.

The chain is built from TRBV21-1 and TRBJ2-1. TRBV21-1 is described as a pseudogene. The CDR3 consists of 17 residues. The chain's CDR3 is CASSKRCYTKLGNEQFF. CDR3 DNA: TGTGCCAGCAGCAAAAGGTGTTACACCAAGTTGGGCAATGAGCAGTTCTTC.

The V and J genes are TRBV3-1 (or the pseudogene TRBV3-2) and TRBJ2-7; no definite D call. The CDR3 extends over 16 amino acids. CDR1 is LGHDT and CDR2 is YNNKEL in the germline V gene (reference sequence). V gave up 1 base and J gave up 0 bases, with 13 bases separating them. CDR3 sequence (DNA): TGTGCCAGCAGCCAAGGGTTTAGTCCGAGCTCCTACGAGCAGTACTTC. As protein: CASSQGFSPSSYEQYF.

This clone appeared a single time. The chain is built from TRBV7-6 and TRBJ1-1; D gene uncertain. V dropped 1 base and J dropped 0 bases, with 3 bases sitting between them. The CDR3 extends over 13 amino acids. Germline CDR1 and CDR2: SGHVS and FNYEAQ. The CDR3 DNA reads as TGTGCCAGCAGCTTAGAGGTGAACACTGAAGCTTTCTTT. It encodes CASSLEVNTEAFF.

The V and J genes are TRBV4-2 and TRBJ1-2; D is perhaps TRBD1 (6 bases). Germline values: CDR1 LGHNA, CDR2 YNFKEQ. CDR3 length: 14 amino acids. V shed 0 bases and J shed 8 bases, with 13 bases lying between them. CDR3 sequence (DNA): TGTGCCAGCAGCCAAGAGATGGGGGCAGGGGGCTACACCTTC. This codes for CASSQEMGAGGYTF.

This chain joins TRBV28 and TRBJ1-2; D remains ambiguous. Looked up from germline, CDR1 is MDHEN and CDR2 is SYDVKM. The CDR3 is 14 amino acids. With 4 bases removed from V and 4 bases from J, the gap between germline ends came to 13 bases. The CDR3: CASSSTRAAYGYTF. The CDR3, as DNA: TGTGCCAGCAGTTCCACGAGGGCGGCCTATGGCTACACCTTC.

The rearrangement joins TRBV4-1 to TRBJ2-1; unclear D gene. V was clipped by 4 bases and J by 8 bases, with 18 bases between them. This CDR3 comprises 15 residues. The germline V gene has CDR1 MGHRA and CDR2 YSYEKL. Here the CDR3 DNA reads TGCGCCAGCAGCCCAGAGAGAGGTAGCCGGGATGAGCAGTTCTTC. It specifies CASSPERGSRDEQFF.

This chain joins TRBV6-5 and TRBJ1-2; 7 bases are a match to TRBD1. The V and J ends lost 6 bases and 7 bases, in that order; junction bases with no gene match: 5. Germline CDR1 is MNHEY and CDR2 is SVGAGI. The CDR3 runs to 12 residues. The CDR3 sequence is CASRPGQPGYTF. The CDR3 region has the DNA TGTGCCAGCAGACCGGGACAGCCTGGCTACACCTTC.

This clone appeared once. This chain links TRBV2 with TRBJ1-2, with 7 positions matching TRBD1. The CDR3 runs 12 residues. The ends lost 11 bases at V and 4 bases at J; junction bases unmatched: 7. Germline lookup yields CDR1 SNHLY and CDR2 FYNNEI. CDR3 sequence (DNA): TGTGCCGGATTCACAGGGGTCTATGGCTACACCTTC. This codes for CAGFTGVYGYTF. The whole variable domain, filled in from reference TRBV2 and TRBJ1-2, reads EPEVTQTPSHQVTQMGQEVILRCVPISNHLYFYWYRQILGQKVEFLVSFYNNEISEKSEIFDDQFSVERPDGSNFTLKIRSTKLEDSAMYFCAGFTGVYGYTFGSGTRLTVV.

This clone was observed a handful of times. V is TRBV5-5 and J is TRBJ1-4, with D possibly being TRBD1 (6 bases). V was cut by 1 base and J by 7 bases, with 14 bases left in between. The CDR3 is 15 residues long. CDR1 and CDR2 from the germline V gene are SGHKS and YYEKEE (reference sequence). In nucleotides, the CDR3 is TGTGCCAGCAGCTTGCGCGGGGGGCGAAGTGAAAAACTGTTTTTT. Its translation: CASSLRGGRSEKLFF.

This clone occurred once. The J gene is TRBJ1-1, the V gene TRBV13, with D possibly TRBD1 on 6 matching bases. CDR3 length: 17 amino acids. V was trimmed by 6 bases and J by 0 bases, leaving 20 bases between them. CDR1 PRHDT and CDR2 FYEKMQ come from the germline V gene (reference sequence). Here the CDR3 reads CASRAIEDRQLNTEAFF. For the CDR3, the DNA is TGTGCCAGCAGAGCTATCGAGGACAGACAATTGAACACTGAAGCTTTCTTT.

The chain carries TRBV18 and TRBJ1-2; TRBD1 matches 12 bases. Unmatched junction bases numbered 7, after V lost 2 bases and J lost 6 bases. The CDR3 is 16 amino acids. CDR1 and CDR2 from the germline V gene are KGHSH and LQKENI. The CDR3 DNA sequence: TGTGCCAGCTCACCAACCGGGACAGGGGGCTCGGATGGCTACACCTTC. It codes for CASSPTGTGGSDGYTF.

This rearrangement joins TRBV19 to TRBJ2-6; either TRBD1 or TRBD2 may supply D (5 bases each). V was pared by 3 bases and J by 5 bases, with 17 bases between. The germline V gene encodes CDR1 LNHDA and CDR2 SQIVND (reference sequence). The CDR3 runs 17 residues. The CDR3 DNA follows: TGTGCCAGTAGTATGTTAGAGTTTGGGGGAAGGGCCAACGTCCTGACTTTC. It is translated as CASSMLEFGGRANVLTF.

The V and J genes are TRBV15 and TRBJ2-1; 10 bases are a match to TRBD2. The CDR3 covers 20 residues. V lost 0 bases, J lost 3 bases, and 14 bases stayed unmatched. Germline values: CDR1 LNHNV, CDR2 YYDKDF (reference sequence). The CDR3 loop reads CATSRDLRIAGGEDYNEQFF. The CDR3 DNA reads TGTGCCACCAGCAGAGATCTGAGAATAGCGGGGGGCGAAGACTACAATGAGCAGTTCTTC.